A few counts support the clone carrying this T cell receptor (beta chain). Its antigen is not identified. The sample belongs to a study of Ad26.COV2.S vaccination and SARS-CoV-2 variants. Looking at the study overall: The vaccine Ad26.COV2.S was put into the muscle once, or twice with 56 days between. Overall study results and limits: Vaccinees reportedly had broad spike-specific CD8+ and CD4+ T cell responses. Vaccinees and placebo recipients showed similar non-spike TCR breadth.

Germline V gives CDR1 KGHSH, CDR2 LQKENI. Trimming removed 2 bases from V and 6 bases from J, with 8 bases in between. This CDR3 spans 13 amino acids. Treatment in this sample: some 20 received Ad26.COV2.S at low or high dose, single or two shots; about 5 received placebo; per-sample allocation not given. Sampling took place 63 days after the first vaccine or placebo injection. Produced via immunoSEQ multiplex PCR; TCRdb's table is partial and in-frame only. The repertoire includes some 300,000 clones, more than 70% of them detected once, and approximately 2% sits in the top ten. The chain employs TRBV18 and TRBJ2-1; no clear D. The receptor comes from a person aged 18-60 years who received the Ad26.COV2.S COVID-19 vaccine or a placebo. The source was peripheral blood, collected in a trial of Ad26.COV2.S vaccine versus placebo. This CDR3 is CASSPFNGNEQFF. The CDR3 DNA follows: TGTGCCAGCTCACCATTCAACGGCAATGAGCAGTTCTTC.